The clone carrying this TCR beta chain was observed at least ten times. This entry comes from a study of T cells after yellow fever vaccination. 5'RACE template switching generated TCR cDNA, adding a universal primer site and UMIs. TCRdb used MiXCR to reprocess the 5' RACE reads, holding one entry per CDR3 protein. The table lists about 85,000 distinct CDR3 sequences, 13% of them singletons. Deletions cut 3 bases from V and 0 bases from J, with 14 bases between. CDR3 length: 15 amino acids. The germline V gene encodes CDR1 SQVTM and CDR2 ANQGSEA. Study-level points and caveats: A small proportion of clonotypes was detected in both the CD4 and CD8 compartments. Clones that expanded after primary vaccination mostly reappeared after the booster (roughly 95% CD4, 70% to 90% CD8).

Sequenced here: CD8+ T cells not binding an NS4B(214-222) dextramer, sorted from PBMCs, sampled around 3 weeks after the first yellow fever vaccination. The gene calls are TRBV29-1 and TRBJ2-5; possible D gene TRBD1, 6 bases. This TCR was recovered from a man aged 18 to 29 who received the YFV17D yellow fever vaccine. Here the CDR3 DNA reads TGCAGCGTTGAGTCCGGTAGGGGGTACCAAGAGACCCAGTACTTC. Translating gives CSVESGRGYQETQYF.